This T cell receptor (beta chain) was found in a study of cytomegalovirus exposure and HLA in healthy donors. The trim removed 0 bases at V and 2 bases at J, leaving 8 bases unmatched. CDR1 and CDR2 from the germline V gene are SGDLS and YYNGEE. The CDR3 spans 18 residues. As regards this clone: The antigen is unknown.

Regarding the study as a whole: Both high specificity and high sensitivity reportedly marked the classifier's diagnosis of cytomegalovirus status. Rare sequences made up most TCRs, while some public TCRs were found in many donors.

Primers: 60 Vbeta forward and 13 Jbeta reverse. Profiling relied on immunoSEQ multiplex PCR, and the TCRdb table lists in-frame clones only, not all of them. The data contain about 100,000 clones, around three quarters of them singletons. Specimen: PBMCs. The TCR sequence derives from a woman aged 50 to 60 in good health and CMV-seropositive. The V and J genes are TRBV9 and TRBJ2-6, with 7 nucleotides matching TRBD2. The CDR3 is CASSVGGRGTPGANVLTF. DNA of the CDR3: TGTGCCAGCAGCGTAGGAGGGAGGGGTACCCCTGGGGCCAACGTCCTGACTTTC.